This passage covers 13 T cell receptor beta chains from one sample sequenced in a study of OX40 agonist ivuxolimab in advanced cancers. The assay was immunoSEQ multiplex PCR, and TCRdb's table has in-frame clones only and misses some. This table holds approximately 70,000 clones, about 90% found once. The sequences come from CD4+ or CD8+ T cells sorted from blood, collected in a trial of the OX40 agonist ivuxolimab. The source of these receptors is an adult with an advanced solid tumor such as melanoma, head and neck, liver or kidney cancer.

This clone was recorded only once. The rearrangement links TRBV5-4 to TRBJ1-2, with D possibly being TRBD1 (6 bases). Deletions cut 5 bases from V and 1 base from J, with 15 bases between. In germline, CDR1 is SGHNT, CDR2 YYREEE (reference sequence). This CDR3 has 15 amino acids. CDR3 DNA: TGTGCCAGCAGTCGAGGGGGGGTGAATAACTATGGCTACACCTTC. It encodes CASSRGGVNNYGYTF. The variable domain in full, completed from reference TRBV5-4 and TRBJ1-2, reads ETGVTQSPTHLIKTRGQQVTLRCSSQSGHNTVSWYQQALGQGPQFIFQYYREEENGRGNFPPRFSGLQFPNYSSELNVNALELDDSALYLCASSRGGVNNYGYTFGSGTRLTVV.

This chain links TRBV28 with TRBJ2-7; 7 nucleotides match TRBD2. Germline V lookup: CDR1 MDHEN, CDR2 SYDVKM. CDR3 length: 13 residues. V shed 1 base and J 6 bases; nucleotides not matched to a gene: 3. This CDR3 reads CASSLSSGGEQYF. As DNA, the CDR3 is TGTGCCAGCAGTTTATCTTCGGGGGGCGAGCAGTACTTC.

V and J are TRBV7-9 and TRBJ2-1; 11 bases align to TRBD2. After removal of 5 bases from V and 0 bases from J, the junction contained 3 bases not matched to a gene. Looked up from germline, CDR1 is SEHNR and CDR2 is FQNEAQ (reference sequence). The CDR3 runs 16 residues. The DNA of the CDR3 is TGTGCCAGCAGCCTACTAGCGGGAGCCTCCTACAATGAGCAGTTCTTC. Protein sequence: CASSLLAGASYNEQFF.

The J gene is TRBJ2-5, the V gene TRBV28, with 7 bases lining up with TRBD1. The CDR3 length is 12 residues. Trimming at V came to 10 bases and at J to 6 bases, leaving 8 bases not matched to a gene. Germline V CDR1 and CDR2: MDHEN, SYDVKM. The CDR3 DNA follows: TGTGCCATCAAAAGACAGGGTCAGACCCAGTACTTC. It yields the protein CAIKRQGQTQYF.

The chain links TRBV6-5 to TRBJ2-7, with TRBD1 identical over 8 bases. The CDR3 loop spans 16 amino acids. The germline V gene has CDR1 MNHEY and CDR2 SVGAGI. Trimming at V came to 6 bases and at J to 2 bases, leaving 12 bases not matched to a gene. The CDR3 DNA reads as TGTGCCAGCAGCTACACAGGGACAGGACAACCCTACGAGCAGTACTTC. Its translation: CASSYTGTGQPYEQYF.

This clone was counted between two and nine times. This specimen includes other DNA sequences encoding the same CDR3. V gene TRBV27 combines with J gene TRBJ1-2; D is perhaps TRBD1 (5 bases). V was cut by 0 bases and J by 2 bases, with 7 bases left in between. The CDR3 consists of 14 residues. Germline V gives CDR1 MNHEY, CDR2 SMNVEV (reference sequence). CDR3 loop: CASSLSGGNYGYTF. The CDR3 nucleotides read TGTGCCAGCAGTTTATCGGGGGGAAACTATGGCTACACCTTC.

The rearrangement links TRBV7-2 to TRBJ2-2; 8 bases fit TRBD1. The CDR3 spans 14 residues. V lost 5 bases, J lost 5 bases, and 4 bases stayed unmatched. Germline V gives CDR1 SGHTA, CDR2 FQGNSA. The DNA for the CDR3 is TGTGCCAGCAGCCCCAGGGGGCGGACCGGGGAGCTGTTTTTT. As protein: CASSPRGRTGELFF.

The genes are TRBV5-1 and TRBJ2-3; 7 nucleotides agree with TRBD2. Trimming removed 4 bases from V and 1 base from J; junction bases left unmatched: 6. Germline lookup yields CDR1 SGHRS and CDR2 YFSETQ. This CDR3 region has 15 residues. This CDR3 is CASSPVAGRTDTQYF. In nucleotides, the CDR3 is TGCGCCAGCAGCCCTGTAGCGGGCCGCACAGATACGCAGTATTTT.

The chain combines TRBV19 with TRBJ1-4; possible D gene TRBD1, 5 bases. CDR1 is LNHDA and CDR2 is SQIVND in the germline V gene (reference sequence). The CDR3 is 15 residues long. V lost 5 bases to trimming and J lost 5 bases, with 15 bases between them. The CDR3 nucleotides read TGTGCCAGTAGTGGGTGGGCAGGGAAGAATGAAAAACTGTTTTTT. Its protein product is CASSGWAGKNEKLFF.

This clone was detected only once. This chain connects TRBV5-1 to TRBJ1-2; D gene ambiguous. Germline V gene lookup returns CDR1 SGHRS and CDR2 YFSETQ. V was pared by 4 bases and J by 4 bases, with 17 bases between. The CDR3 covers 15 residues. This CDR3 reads CASSQAGGQAYGYTF. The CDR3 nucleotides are TGCGCCAGCAGCCAGGCTGGTGGCCAGGCCTATGGCTACACCTTC.

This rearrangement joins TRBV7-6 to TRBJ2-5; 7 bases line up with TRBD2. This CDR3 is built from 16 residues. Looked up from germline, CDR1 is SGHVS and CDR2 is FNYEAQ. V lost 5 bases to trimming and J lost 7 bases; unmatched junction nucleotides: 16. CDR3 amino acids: CASSQDGGRAGVTQYF. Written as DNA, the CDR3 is TGTGCCAGCAGCCAAGATGGGGGACGGGCGGGAGTGACCCAGTACTTC.

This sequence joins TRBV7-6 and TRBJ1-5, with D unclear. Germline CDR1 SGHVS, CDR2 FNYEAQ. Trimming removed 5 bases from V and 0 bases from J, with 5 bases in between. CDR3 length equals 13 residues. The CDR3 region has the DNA TGTGCCAGCAGCCGTTATAGCAATCAGCCCCAGCATTTT. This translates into CASSRYSNQPQHF. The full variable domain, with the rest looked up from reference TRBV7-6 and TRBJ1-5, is GAGVSQSPRYKVTKRGQDVALRCDPISGHVSLYWYRQALGQGPEFLTYFNYEAQQDKSGLPNDRFSAERPEGSISTLTIQRTEQRDSAMYRCASSRYSNQPQHFGDGTRLSIL.

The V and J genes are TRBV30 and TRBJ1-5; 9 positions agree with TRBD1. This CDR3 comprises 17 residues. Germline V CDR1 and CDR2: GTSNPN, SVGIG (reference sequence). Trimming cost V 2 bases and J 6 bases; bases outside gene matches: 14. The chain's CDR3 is CAWSPRTGARSSQPQHF. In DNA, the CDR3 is TGTGCCTGGAGTCCCAGGACAGGGGCACGGTCTAGTCAGCCCCAGCATTTT.